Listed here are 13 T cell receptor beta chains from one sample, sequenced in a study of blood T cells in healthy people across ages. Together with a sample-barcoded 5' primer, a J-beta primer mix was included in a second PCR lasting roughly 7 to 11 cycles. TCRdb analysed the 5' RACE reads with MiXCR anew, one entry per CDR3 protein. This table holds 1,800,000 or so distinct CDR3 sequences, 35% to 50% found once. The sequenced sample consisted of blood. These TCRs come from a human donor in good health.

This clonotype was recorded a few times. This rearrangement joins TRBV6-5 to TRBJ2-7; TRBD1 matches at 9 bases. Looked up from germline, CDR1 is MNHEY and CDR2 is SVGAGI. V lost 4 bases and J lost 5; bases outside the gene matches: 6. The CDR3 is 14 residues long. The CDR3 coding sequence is TGTGCCAGCAGTTCGGGGGACAGGGCCAACGAGCAGTACTTC. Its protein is CASSSGDRANEQYF.

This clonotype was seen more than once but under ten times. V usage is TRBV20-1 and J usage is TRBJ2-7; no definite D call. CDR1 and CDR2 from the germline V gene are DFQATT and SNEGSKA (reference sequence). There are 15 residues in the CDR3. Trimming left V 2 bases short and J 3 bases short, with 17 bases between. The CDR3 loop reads CSARSGQASHYEQYF. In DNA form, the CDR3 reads TGCAGTGCTAGATCCGGTCAGGCATCTCACTACGAGCAGTACTTC.

CDR3 nucleotide sequence: TGCAGCGCCTCTACCCCGAATCAGCCCCAGCATTTT. This gives the protein CSASTPNQPQHF. The chain joins TRBV20-1 to TRBJ1-5; D not resolved. The CDR3 has 12 residues. Germline V lookup: CDR1 DFQATT, CDR2 SNEGSKA (reference sequence).

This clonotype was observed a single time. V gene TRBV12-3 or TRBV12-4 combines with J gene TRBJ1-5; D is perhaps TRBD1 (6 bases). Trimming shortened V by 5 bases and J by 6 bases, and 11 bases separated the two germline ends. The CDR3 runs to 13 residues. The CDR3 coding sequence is TGTGCCAGCAGTAAACAGGGATTTCAGCCCCAGCATTTT. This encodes CASSKQGFQPQHF.

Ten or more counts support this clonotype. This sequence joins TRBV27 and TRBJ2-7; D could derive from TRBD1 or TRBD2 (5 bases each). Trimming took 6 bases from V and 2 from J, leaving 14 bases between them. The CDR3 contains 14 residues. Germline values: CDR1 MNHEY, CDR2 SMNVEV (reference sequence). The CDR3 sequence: CASSLAGAPYEQYF. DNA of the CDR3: TGTGCCAGCAGCTTAGCCGGGGCCCCCTACGAGCAGTACTTC.

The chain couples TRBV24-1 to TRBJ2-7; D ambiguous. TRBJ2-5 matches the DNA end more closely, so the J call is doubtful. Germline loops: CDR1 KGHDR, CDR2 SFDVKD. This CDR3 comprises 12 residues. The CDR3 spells CATSGLTETQYF. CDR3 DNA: TGTGCCACCAGTGGGTTAACCGAGACCCAGTACTTC.

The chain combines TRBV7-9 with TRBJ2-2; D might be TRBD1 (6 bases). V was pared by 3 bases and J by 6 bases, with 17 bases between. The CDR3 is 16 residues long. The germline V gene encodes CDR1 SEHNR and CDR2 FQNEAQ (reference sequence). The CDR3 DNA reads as TGTGCCAGCAGCTTTGTCCCCAGGGGTGTCGCCGGGGAGCTGTTTTTT. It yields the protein CASSFVPRGVAGELFF.

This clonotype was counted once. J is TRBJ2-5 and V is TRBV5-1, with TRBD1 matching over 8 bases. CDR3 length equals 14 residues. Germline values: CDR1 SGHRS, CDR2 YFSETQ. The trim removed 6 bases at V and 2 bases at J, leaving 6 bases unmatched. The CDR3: CASNDRGGQETQYF. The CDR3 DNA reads TGCGCCAGCAACGACAGGGGTGGGCAAGAGACCCAGTACTTC. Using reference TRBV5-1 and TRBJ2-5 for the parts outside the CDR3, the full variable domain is KAGVTQTPRYLIKTRGQQVTLSCSPISGHRSVSWYQQTPGQGLQFLFEYFSETQRNKGNFPGRFSGRQFSNSRSEMNVSTLELGDSALYLCASNDRGGQETQYFGPGTRLLVL.

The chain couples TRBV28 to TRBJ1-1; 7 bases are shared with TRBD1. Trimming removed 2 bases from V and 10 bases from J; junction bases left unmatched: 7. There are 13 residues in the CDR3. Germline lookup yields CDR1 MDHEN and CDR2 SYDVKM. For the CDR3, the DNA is TGTGCCAGCAGTTTAGCAGCAGGGGGATCAGCTTTCTTT. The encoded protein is CASSLAAGGSAFF.

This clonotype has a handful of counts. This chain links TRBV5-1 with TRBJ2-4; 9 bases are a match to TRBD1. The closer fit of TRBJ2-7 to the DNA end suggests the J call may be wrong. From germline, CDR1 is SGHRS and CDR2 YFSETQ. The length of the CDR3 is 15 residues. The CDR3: CASRWGGTGLDEQYF. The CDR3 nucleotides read TGCGCCAGCAGGTGGGGCGGGACAGGGCTCGACGAGCAGTACTTC.

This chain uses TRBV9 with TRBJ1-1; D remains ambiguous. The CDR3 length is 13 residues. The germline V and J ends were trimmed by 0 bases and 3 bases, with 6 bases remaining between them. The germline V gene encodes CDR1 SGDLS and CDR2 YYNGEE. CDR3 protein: CASSVGEDTEAFF. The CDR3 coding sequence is TGTGCCAGCAGCGTAGGCGAGGACACTGAAGCTTTCTTT.

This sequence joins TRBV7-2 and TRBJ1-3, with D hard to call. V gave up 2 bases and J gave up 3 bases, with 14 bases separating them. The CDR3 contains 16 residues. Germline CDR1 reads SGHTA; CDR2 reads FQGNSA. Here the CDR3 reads CASSLMSSEGGNTIYF. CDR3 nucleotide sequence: TGTGCCAGCAGCTTAATGTCCTCGGAGGGTGGAAACACCATATATTTT. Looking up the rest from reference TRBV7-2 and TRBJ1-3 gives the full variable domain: GAGVSQSPSNKVTEKGKDVELRCDPISGHTALYWYRQSLGQGLEFLIYFQGNSAPDKSGLPSDRFSAERTGGSVSTLTIQRTQQEDSAVYLCASSLMSSEGGNTIYFGEGSWLTVV.

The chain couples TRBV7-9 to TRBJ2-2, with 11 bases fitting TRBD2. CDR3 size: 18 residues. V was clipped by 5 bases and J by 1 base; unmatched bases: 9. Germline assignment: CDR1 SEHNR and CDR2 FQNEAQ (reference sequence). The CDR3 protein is CASSTGLAVKLNTGELFF. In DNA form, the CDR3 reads TGTGCCAGCAGCACGGGACTAGCGGTGAAGTTGAACACCGGGGAGCTGTTTTTT.